This TCR beta chain originates from a study of blood T cell repertoires in COVID-19. Sequenced by immunoSEQ multiplex PCR; TCRdb stores in-frame clones only, minus some. The table has about 150,000 clones, 75% to 90% seen once. V lost 5 bases to trimming and J lost 1 base; unmatched junction nucleotides: 9. Germline assignment: CDR1 SEHNR and CDR2 FQNEAQ (reference sequence). This CDR3 comprises 17 residues. Followed over time, Seattle patients had been enrolled while infection was active. The table lists this clone with a count of one. The sequence came from a young man with COVID-19, enrolled during active disease. This chain connects TRBV7-9 to TRBJ2-1; 9 nucleotides align to TRBD1. Sequencing input: peripheral blood. DNA for the CDR3: TGTGCCAGCAGCCCGAGTACGGGACAGGGTTCCTACAATGAGCAGTTCTTC. Its protein product is CASSPSTGQGSYNEQFF.